This T cell receptor beta chain was identified during a study of vaccination effects on CD4 cells after COVID-19. The overall study: ViraFEST used viral peptide pools to expand antigen-specific CD4+ T cells before sequencing. All participants had two doses of either the BNT162b2 or mRNA-1273 vaccine. From a couple of convalescent patients, samples were taken 16 days and one week before vaccination.

As concerns this clone: Its specificity is unknown.

Upon completion of 10 days in culture, CD4+ T cells were isolated. IL-2 medium took the place of half the medium on both days 3 and 7. The length of the CDR3 is 15 residues. Trimming cost V 5 bases and J 4 bases, with 17 bases left between them. Germline V gene data show CDR1 as PRHDT and CDR2 as FYEKMQ (reference sequence). Repertoires were generated with immunoSEQ multiplex PCR, while TCRdb's copy carries only in-frame clones and drops some. Seen here are 45,000 to 50,000 clones, roughly three quarters observed once, and the top ten hold about 11%. The sample consisted of CD4+ T cells from PBMCs cultured without peptide, taken before COVID-19 vaccination. The chain recombines TRBV13 with TRBJ1-2, with D tentatively TRBD1 (5 bases). The TCR sequence derives from a human donor who had a prior SARS-CoV-2 infection. For the CDR3, the DNA is TGTGCCAGCAGCCCACCAGATGGGGGATCCTATGGCTACACCTTC. Protein product: CASSPPDGGSYGYTF.